The entry that follows covers one T cell receptor (beta chain) sequence. Original handling: Scientists estimated how many nucleated cells there were by amplifying reference gene primers. Libraries were prepared by immunoSEQ multiplex PCR; TCRdb keeps only in-frame clonotypes and omits some of them. V and J calls and clone size are given by that table; D and trimming were obtained from the DNA. The data contain about 100,000 clones, 85% to 95% of them seen just once; the ten biggest clones take up around 5%. The sample belongs to a study of blood T cell repertoires in COVID-19. Study background: T cells, B-cell-depleted T cells, or PBMCs provided the cDNA or gDNA that served as material.

V shed 1 base and J shed 8 bases, with 6 bases lying between them. Germline V gene lookup returns CDR1 GTSNPN and CDR2 SVGIG (reference sequence). The CDR3 covers 11 residues. Sequenced material: peripheral blood. The chain carries TRBV30 and TRBJ2-1; unclear D gene. This TCR was sampled from a man aged 50-60 years with active COVID-19. The CDR3 spells CAWSGAHEQFF. CDR3 nucleotides: TGTGCCTGGAGTGGGGCGCATGAGCAGTTCTTC.